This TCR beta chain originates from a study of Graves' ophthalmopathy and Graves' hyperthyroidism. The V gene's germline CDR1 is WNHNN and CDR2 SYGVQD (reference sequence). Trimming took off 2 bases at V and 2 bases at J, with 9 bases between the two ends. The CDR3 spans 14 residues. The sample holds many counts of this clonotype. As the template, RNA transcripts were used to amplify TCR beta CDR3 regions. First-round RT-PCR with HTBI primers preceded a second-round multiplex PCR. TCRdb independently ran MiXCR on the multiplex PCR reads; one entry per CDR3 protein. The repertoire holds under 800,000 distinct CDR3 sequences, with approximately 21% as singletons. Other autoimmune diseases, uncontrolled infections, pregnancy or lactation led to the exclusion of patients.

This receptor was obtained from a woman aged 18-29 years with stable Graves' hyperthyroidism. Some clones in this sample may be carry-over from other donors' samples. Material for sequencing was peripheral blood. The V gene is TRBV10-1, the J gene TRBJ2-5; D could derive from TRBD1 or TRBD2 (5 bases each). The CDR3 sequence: CASSEGREQETQYF. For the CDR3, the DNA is TGCGCCAGCAGTGAGGGCAGGGAGCAAGAGACCCAGTACTTC.